This entry is about one T cell receptor beta chain. Its antigen remains unknown. This specimen belongs to a study of blood T cells in healthy people across ages. A second about 7 to 12 cycle PCR used barcoded and J-beta primers. Every sample gave at least 3 million paired-end reads containing CDR3. Using its own MiXCR run on the 5' RACE reads, TCRdb lists one record per CDR3 protein. The table has about 1.7 million distinct CDR3 sequences, roughly 27% seen once. General study findings and limits: More naive CD4+ cells and higher diversity were found in long-lived than in aged donors.

This CDR3 is built from 16 residues. The germline V gene encodes CDR1 DFQATT and CDR2 SNEGSKA (reference sequence). Unmatched junction bases numbered 7, after V lost 6 bases and J lost 1 base. The receptor comes from a woman aged 25 to 39 in good health. Sequencing used blood. The chain combines TRBV20-1 with TRBJ2-7, with 15 bases identical to TRBD2. The CDR3 region is CSAPGLAGGASYEQYF. DNA for the CDR3: TGCAGTGCCCCGGGACTAGCGGGAGGCGCATCCTACGAGCAGTACTTC.